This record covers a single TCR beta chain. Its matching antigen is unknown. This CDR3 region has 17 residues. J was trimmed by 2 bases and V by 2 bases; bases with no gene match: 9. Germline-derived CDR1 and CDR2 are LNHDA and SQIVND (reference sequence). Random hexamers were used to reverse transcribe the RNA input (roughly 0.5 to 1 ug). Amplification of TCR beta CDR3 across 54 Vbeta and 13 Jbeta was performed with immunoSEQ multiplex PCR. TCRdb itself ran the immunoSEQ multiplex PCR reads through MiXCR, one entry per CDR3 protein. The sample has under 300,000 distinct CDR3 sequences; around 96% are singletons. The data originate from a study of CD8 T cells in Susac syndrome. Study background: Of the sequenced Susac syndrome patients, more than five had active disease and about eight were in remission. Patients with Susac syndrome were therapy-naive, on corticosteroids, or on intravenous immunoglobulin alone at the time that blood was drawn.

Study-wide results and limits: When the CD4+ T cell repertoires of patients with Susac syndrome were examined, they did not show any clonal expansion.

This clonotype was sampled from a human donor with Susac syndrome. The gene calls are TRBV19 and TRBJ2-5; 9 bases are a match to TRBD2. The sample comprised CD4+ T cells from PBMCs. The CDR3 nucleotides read TGTGCCAGTAGTATATTTGCGGGAGGGCCGGAACAAGAGACCCAGTACTTC. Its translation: CASSIFAGGPEQETQYF.